Following are 32 T cell receptor beta chains from one sample sequenced in a study of T cells in Graves' hyperthyroidism and ophthalmopathy. Using RNA transcripts as the source, TCR beta CDR3 regions were amplified. TCR CDR3 underwent first-round RT-PCR with the HTBI primer set. From the multiplex PCR reads, TCRdb called clonotypes with MiXCR, one entry per CDR3 protein. The sample has fewer than 600,000 distinct CDR3 sequences; around 15% are singletons. The sequenced material came from blood. The receptors shown here come from a woman aged 40 to 55 with Graves' hyperthyroidism.

The rearrangement joins TRBV30 to TRBJ2-3, with D uncertain. V was cut by 1 base and J by 4 bases, with 6 bases left in between. The length of the CDR3 is 12 residues. Germline-derived CDR1 and CDR2 are GTSNPN and SVGIG (reference sequence). CDR3 coding DNA: TGTGCCTGGAGTGACGGCTCAGATACGCAGTATTTT. As protein: CAWSDGSDTQYF.

This clonotype was counted at least ten times. The V gene is TRBV3-1, the J gene TRBJ2-7, with unresolved D. V dropped 4 bases and J dropped 0 bases, with 10 bases sitting between them. CDR3 length: 14 amino acids. Per the germline V gene, CDR1 is LGHDT and CDR2 is YNNKEL (reference sequence). CDR3 residues: CASSPNPRSYEQYF. The CDR3 DNA follows: TGTGCCAGCAGCCCCAACCCCCGCTCCTACGAGCAGTACTTC.

This clonotype was detected many times. The chain employs TRBV19 and TRBJ2-3; the match to TRBD2 covers 9 bases. The germline gives CDR1 LNHDA, CDR2 SQIVND (reference sequence). The J segment lost 1 base and the V segment lost 5 bases, leaving 4 bases of the junction unmatched. CDR3 length equals 15 residues. The CDR3 is CASSRAGGGTDTQYF. CDR3 DNA: TGTGCCAGTAGTCGAGCGGGAGGTGGCACAGATACGCAGTATTTT.

The CDR3, as DNA: TGTGCCAGCAGTTACGGGGGGCCACGGGAGACCCAGTACTTC. It translates to CASSYGGPRETQYF. The chain links TRBV6-5 to TRBJ2-5; TRBD1 or TRBD2 may be the D gene (6 bases each). The germline gives CDR1 MNHEY, CDR2 SVGAGI. Trimming left V 2 bases short and J 5 bases short, with 12 bases between. This CDR3 is 14 amino acids long.

This clonotype was seen only a few times. V and J are TRBV20-1 and TRBJ2-2; 9 nucleotides align to TRBD2. After removal of 0 bases from V and 0 bases from J, the junction contained 2 bases not matched to a gene. CDR3 length equals 16 residues. In germline, CDR1 is DFQATT, CDR2 SNEGSKA (reference sequence). The CDR3 loop reads CSARDLAGPNTGELFF. CDR3 bases: TGCAGTGCTAGAGATCTAGCGGGGCCGAACACCGGGGAGCTGTTTTTT.

This clonotype was counted many times. The gene calls are TRBV12-3 or TRBV12-4 and TRBJ2-1, with TRBD2 as a possible D gene (6 bases). The CDR3 sequence is 14 residues long. V dropped 8 bases and J dropped 1 base, with 12 bases sitting between them. The CDR3 region has the DNA TGTGCCAGCGTCGTCGGGGGATCCTACAATGAGCAGTTCTTC. This translates into CASVVGGSYNEQFF.

The chain couples TRBV29-1 to TRBJ1-2; the D is unclear. The CDR3 has 14 amino acids. V lost 0 bases, J lost 5 bases, and 13 bases lay in between. Germline CDR1 SQVTM, CDR2 ANQGSEA. The CDR3 DNA sequence: TGCAGCGTTGAAGAGGGTCGGCCGCGTTATGGCTACACCTTC. Protein product: CSVEEGRPRYGYTF.

Only a few counts were recorded for this clonotype. V usage is TRBV10-3 and J usage is TRBJ2-2; D is unclear. The CDR3 runs to 17 residues. V was trimmed by 0 bases and J by 1 base, leaving 12 bases between them. The germline V gene has CDR1 ENHRY and CDR2 SYGVKD. The DNA of the CDR3 is TGTGCCATCAGTGAGTCAGCCGTACGTCTGAACACCGGGGAGCTGTTTTTT. Protein product: CAISESAVRLNTGELFF.

This clonotype was observed at least ten times. This chain links TRBV7-2 with TRBJ2-7; D is possibly TRBD2 (6 bases). The CDR3 totals 17 residues. Germline V gene lookup returns CDR1 SGHTA and CDR2 FQGNSA. The V end lost 5 bases, the J end lost 3 bases, and 23 bases lay between the germline ends. CDR3 sequence reads: CASSPLLAGRRGYEQYF. The CDR3 nucleotides are TGTGCCAGCAGCCCGCTTCTGGCGGGACGAAGGGGCTACGAGCAGTACTTC.

The V gene is TRBV27, the J gene TRBJ1-5; TRBD1 aligns across 8 bases. CDR1 is MNHEY and CDR2 is SMNVEV in the germline V gene (reference sequence). The V segment lost 8 bases and the J segment 6 bases; nucleotides outside the gene matches: 15. This CDR3 has 16 amino acids. The CDR3 nucleotides read TGTGCCAGCGGCCCAGGGGGCCCCCGACATGGTCAGCCCCAGCATTTT. Translating gives CASGPGGPRHGQPQHF.

The sample holds a few counts of this clonotype. The CDR3 nucleotides read TGCAGTGCTAGGAGGTCGAACACTGAAGCTTTCTTT. As protein: CSARRSNTEAFF. This chain joins TRBV20-1 and TRBJ1-1; D is undetermined. This CDR3 has 12 amino acids. CDR1 and CDR2 from the germline V gene are DFQATT and SNEGSKA (reference sequence). V lost 3 bases and J 1 base, leaving 6 bases between the germline ends.

The chain has TRBV25-1 and TRBJ1-6; TRBD1 aligns across 7 bases. J gave up 7 bases and V 7 bases, and 7 bases lay outside the gene matches. Germline lookup yields CDR1 MGHDK and CDR2 SYGVNS. The length of the CDR3 is 14 residues. The DNA for the CDR3 is TGTGCCAGCACTCCGGGACAGACCAATTCACCCCTCCACTTT. Its translation: CASTPGQTNSPLHF.

V gene TRBV7-6 combines with J gene TRBJ2-2, with a weak D call TRBD2 (6 bases). The germline V and J ends were trimmed by 2 bases and 0 bases, with 10 bases remaining between them. The CDR3 contains 16 residues. CDR1 and CDR2 from the germline V gene are SGHVS and FNYEAQ. The CDR3 reads CASSLSGDPNTGELFF. The CDR3 DNA reads as TGTGCCAGCAGCTTATCGGGGGATCCGAACACCGGGGAGCTGTTTTTT.

CDR3 coding DNA: TGCAGTGCTAGAGATGGAGGGGGTAATTCACCCCTCCACTTT. Residues: CSARDGGGNSPLHF. V is TRBV20-1 and J is TRBJ1-6, with D possibly TRBD1 on 6 matching bases. This CDR3 comprises 14 residues. The germline V and J ends were trimmed by 0 bases and 6 bases, with 9 bases remaining between them. From germline, CDR1 is DFQATT and CDR2 SNEGSKA (reference sequence).

Note on this clonotype: A much larger clone lies a single base off, so this may be a read error. The chain combines TRBV7-3 with TRBJ1-6; D is unresolved. This CDR3 contains 14 residues. CDR1 SGHTA and CDR2 FQGTGA come from the germline V gene. The CDR3 nucleotides are TGTGCCAGCAGCCTCGGAGGGAATGGATCACCCCTCCGCTTT. Its translation: CASSLGGNGSPLRF.

The J gene is TRBJ2-1, the V gene TRBV19; the match to TRBD1 covers 9 bases. The CDR3 length is 15 residues. The germline gives CDR1 LNHDA, CDR2 SQIVND (reference sequence). With V trimmed by 0 bases and J by 7 bases, 4 bases remained unmatched. The DNA for the CDR3 is TGTGCCAGTAGTATAGAGGGGACAGGGATGAATGAGCAGTTCTTC. Translation: CASSIEGTGMNEQFF.

At least ten counts were recorded for this clonotype. V and J are TRBV20-1 and TRBJ2-3; no clear D. V was cut by 5 bases and J by 4 bases, with 13 bases left in between. The V gene's germline CDR1 is DFQATT and CDR2 SNEGSKA (reference sequence). The CDR3 has 13 residues. CDR3 sequence reads: CSASDPAPDTQYF. DNA of the CDR3: TGCAGTGCTTCGGACCCAGCCCCAGATACGCAGTATTTT.

This clonotype was counted ten times or more. The rearrangement joins TRBV6-1 to TRBJ1-1; no firm D call. Germline loops: CDR1 MNHNS, CDR2 SASEGT. The CDR3 consists of 12 residues. Trimming stripped 7 bases from V and 9 bases from J, with 15 bases between. The CDR3 coding sequence is TGTGCCAGCAATAGTGGTATGGACCAAGCTTTCTTT. Translation gives CASNSGMDQAFF.

This clonotype occurred many times. The chain carries TRBV7-2 and TRBJ2-7, with D perhaps being TRBD1 or TRBD2 (5 bases each). Deletions cut 5 bases from V and 3 bases from J, with 11 bases between. Germline lookup yields CDR1 SGHTA and CDR2 FQGNSA. The CDR3 runs to 13 residues. The CDR3: CASSTGTNYEQYF. CDR3 in DNA: TGTGCCAGCAGCACCGGGACCAACTACGAGCAGTACTTC.

The sample holds many counts of this clonotype. The chain employs TRBV27 and TRBJ1-1; perhaps TRBD1 as D (6 bases). Germline values: CDR1 MNHEY, CDR2 SMNVEV (reference sequence). This CDR3 has 13 amino acids. Trimming took off 6 bases at V and 10 bases at J, with 18 bases between the two ends. The CDR3 region is CASSSAGAWVAFF. The CDR3 nucleotides read TGTGCCAGCAGCAGCGCAGGGGCTTGGGTAGCTTTCTTT.

This chain joins TRBV7-2 and TRBJ2-2; possible D gene TRBD1, 6 bases. Germline V gene data show CDR1 as SGHTA and CDR2 as FQGNSA. The CDR3 loop spans 17 amino acids. V was cut by 1 base and J by 5 bases, with 17 bases left in between. The CDR3 DNA follows: TGTGCCAGCAGCTTAGAACGGGTGCGACAGGAGACCGGGGAGCTGTTTTTT. Encoded protein: CASSLERVRQETGELFF. The full variable domain, rest sourced from reference TRBV7-2 and TRBJ2-2, is GAGVSQSPSNKVTEKGKDVELRCDPISGHTALYWYRQSLGQGLEFLIYFQGNSAPDKSGLPSDRFSAERTGGSVSTLTIQRTQQEDSAVYLCASSLERVRQETGELFFGEGSRLTVL.

This clonotype was seen ten or more times. V gene TRBV6-1 combines with J gene TRBJ1-5; no definite D call. Trimming removed 6 bases from V and 5 bases from J, with 11 bases in between. This CDR3 is built from 13 residues. Germline CDR1 is MNHNS and CDR2 is SASEGT. CDR3 bases: TGTGCCAGCAGAAGGGATTATGATCAGCCCCAGCATTTT. The encoded protein is CASRRDYDQPQHF.

The CDR3 DNA reads as TGTGCCAGCAGCTTAGATAACGGTAGCAATCAGCCCCAGCATTTT. It specifies CASSLDNGSNQPQHF. The chain joins TRBV7-6 to TRBJ1-5; no clear D. Germline V gene lookup returns CDR1 SGHVS and CDR2 FNYEAQ. This CDR3 contains 15 residues. V lost 1 base to trimming and J lost 0 bases, with 7 bases between them.

This clonotype was seen ten or more times. The chain links TRBV3-1 to TRBJ2-1; 8 bases align to TRBD2. This CDR3 comprises 17 residues. The V segment lost 1 base and the J segment 1 base; nucleotides outside the gene matches: 6. CDR1 is LGHDT and CDR2 is YNNKEL in the germline V gene (reference sequence). The CDR3 coding sequence is TGTGCCAGCAGCCAAGGAACTAGCGGAAAATCCTACAATGAGCAGTTCTTC. Its translation is CASSQGTSGKSYNEQFF.

This clonotype was seen repeatedly, ten times or more. This chain connects TRBV18 to TRBJ1-2; 10 nucleotides agree with TRBD1. The CDR3 is 14 residues long. Looked up from germline, CDR1 is KGHSH and CDR2 is LQKENI. The junction had 8 bases not matched to a gene; V was cut back by 5 bases and J by 8 bases. The DNA of the CDR3 is TGTGCCAGCTCATCCGGACAGGGGGTAGAGGGCTACACCTTC. Translation gives CASSSGQGVEGYTF.

The J gene is TRBJ2-1, the V gene TRBV7-3, with 7 positions matching TRBD1. Trimming cost V 5 bases and J 7 bases; bases outside gene matches: 5. The CDR3 runs to 13 residues. Germline V gene data show CDR1 as SGHTA and CDR2 as FQGTGA. As DNA, the CDR3 is TGTGCCAGCAGCCGCGACAGGGCAAATGAGCAGTTCTTC. Translating gives CASSRDRANEQFF.

In its sample, this clonotype was seen many times. V and J are TRBV7-9 and TRBJ2-1, with 7 bases identical to TRBD1. Germline V gives CDR1 SEHNR, CDR2 FQNEAQ (reference sequence). The CDR3 totals 13 residues. J was trimmed by 9 bases and V by 6 bases; bases with no gene match: 8. The CDR3 nucleotides are TGTGCCAGCAGACGTTCTAGGGACAGTGAGCAGTTCTTC. Its translation: CASRRSRDSEQFF.

The V gene is TRBV30, the J gene TRBJ2-1, with D unresolved. Looked up from germline, CDR1 is GTSNPN and CDR2 is SVGIG (reference sequence). V lost 3 bases to trimming and J lost 1 base, with 10 bases between them. The CDR3 runs to 14 residues. CDR3 bases: TGTGCCTGGAGGTGGGTAGGGTCCTACAATGAGCAGTTCTTC. It specifies CAWRWVGSYNEQFF.

This clonotype has a count of ten or more. The chain employs TRBV18 and TRBJ2-3, with 7 bases lining up with TRBD1. The germline V gene has CDR1 KGHSH and CDR2 LQKENI. This CDR3 contains 15 residues. The V and J ends lost 4 bases and 2 bases, in that order; junction bases with no gene match: 6. The CDR3 here is CASSLRDSHTDTQYF. In nucleotides, the CDR3 is TGTGCCAGCTCACTCCGGGACAGCCACACAGATACGCAGTATTTT.

This clonotype was counted many times. The chain carries TRBV29-1 and TRBJ2-3; D is possibly TRBD1 (6 bases). Trimming took off 6 bases at V and 2 bases at J, with 12 bases between the two ends. Germline V gene data show CDR1 as SQVTM and CDR2 as ANQGSEA. The CDR3 has 13 amino acids. This CDR3 is CSVPDRNTDTQYF. In nucleotides, the CDR3 is TGCAGCGTGCCGGACAGAAACACAGATACGCAGTATTTT.

Only a few counts were recorded for this clonotype. The chain joins TRBV3-1 to TRBJ1-4; possible D gene TRBD1, 6 bases. This CDR3 region has 15 residues. The germline V gene has CDR1 LGHDT and CDR2 YNNKEL (reference sequence). The V and J ends lost 4 bases and 4 bases respectively, with 13 bases between them. CDR3 region: CASSPGEGDNEKLFF. The DNA of the CDR3 is TGTGCCAGCAGCCCAGGGGAGGGAGATAATGAAAAACTGTTTTTT. Variable domain in full (rest from reference TRBV3-1 and TRBJ1-4): DTAVSQTPKYLVTQMGNDKSIKCEQNLGHDTMYWYKQDSKKFLKIMFSYNNKELIINETVPNRFSPKSPDKAHLNLHINSLELGDSAVYFCASSPGEGDNEKLFFGSGTQLSVL.

This clonotype was seen at least ten times. This chain joins TRBV20-1 and TRBJ2-3, with 9 bases fitting TRBD2. V lost 4 bases to trimming and J lost 0 bases; unmatched junction nucleotides: 14. This CDR3 has 18 residues. In germline, CDR1 is DFQATT, CDR2 SNEGSKA (reference sequence). CDR3 amino acids: CSANSPGTSKGSTDTQYF. CDR3 nucleotide sequence: TGCAGTGCTAACTCACCCGGGACTAGCAAGGGAAGCACAGATACGCAGTATTTT.